The 31 T cell receptor beta chains below come from one sample, sequenced in a study of T cell repertoires in cytomegalovirus infection (dated by TCRdb to between 2018 and 2021). Instrument used: Illumina HiSeq 1500. In-frame beta chains were kept once TCRdb had trimmed the public reads at Q25 with fastp and called clones with MiXCR. A single entry per CDR3 protein holds the most common genes and DNA from its merged rows. The sample yields some 600,000 distinct CDR3 sequences; roughly 26% were counted once. 7% to 9% of the sample rests with the top ten. Specimen: CD8+ T cells from PBMCs. These receptors were taken from a human donor in good health (CMV status not recorded). Some clones in this sample may be carry-over from other donors' samples.

This clonotype was recorded at least ten times. This chain uses TRBV7-8 with TRBJ2-1; D is unclear. Germline CDR1 SGHVS, CDR2 FQNEAQ. The germline V and J ends were trimmed by 5 bases and 6 bases, with 17 bases remaining between them. The CDR3 sequence is 15 residues long. CDR3 in amino acids: CASSPAPARFNEQFF. In DNA form, the CDR3 reads TGTGCCAGCAGCCCGGCCCCAGCGAGGTTCAATGAGCAGTTCTTC.

This clonotype was picked up one time. The chain couples TRBV29-1 to TRBJ1-2; D gene ambiguous. The CDR3 consists of 13 residues. Between the trimmed V and J ends, which lost 2 bases and 2 bases, there was a span of 9 bases. Germline CDR1 reads SQVTM; CDR2 reads ANQGSEA. The CDR3 DNA sequence: TGCAGCGTTGAAAACCTTGAGAACTATGGCTACACCTTC. This translates into CSVENLENYGYTF. Based on the CDR3 plus reference TRBV29-1 and TRBJ1-2, the full variable domain is SAVISQKPSRDICQRGTSLTIQCQVDSQVTMMFWYRQQPGQSLTLIATANQGSEATYESGFVIDKFPISRPNLTFSTLTVSNMSPEDSSIYLCSVENLENYGYTFGSGTRLTVV.

In its sample, this clonotype was seen a few times. The chain is built from TRBV14 and TRBJ2-6; D is unclear. The germline CDR1 and CDR2 sequences are SGHDN and FVKESK. The CDR3 runs to 19 residues. Deletions cut 0 bases from V and 0 bases from J, with 15 bases between. The CDR3 spells CASSQEPPGRYSGANVLTF. The CDR3 DNA is TGTGCCAGCAGCCAAGAACCCCCCGGCCGGTACTCTGGGGCCAACGTCCTGACTTTC.

The chain links TRBV20-1 to TRBJ1-5; a possible D gene is TRBD1 (5 bases). Germline CDR1 and CDR2: DFQATT and SNEGSKA (reference sequence). V was clipped by 3 bases and J by 6 bases, with 9 bases between them. This CDR3 is 12 amino acids long. The CDR3 bases are TGCAGTGCTAGTGAGGGGAGTCAGCCCCAGCATTTT. Residues: CSASEGSQPQHF.

The rearrangement uses TRBV5-6 and TRBJ2-5, with 11 bases fitting TRBD2. V was clipped by 0 bases and J by 4 bases; unmatched bases: 8. This CDR3 region has 17 residues. Per the germline V gene, CDR1 is SGHDT and CDR2 is YYEEEE. CDR3 nucleotide sequence: TGTGCCAGCAGCTTGGATGGGACTAGCGGCCGAGGAGAGACCCAGTACTTC. This sequence encodes CASSLDGTSGRGETQYF. Complete variable domain (other parts from reference TRBV5-6 and TRBJ2-5): DAGVTQSPTHLIKTRGQQVTLRCSPKSGHDTVSWYQQALGQGPQFIFQYYEEEERQRGNFPDRFSGHQFPNYSSELNVNALLLGDSALYLCASSLDGTSGRGETQYFGPGTRLLVL.

This clonotype was counted a few times. The V gene is TRBV27, the J gene TRBJ2-7; 8 bases map to TRBD2. The V and J ends lost 1 base and 3 bases, in that order; junction bases with no gene match: 8. Germline V gene data show CDR1 as MNHEY and CDR2 as SMNVEV (reference sequence). The CDR3 loop spans 16 amino acids. CDR3 in DNA: TGTGCCAGCAGTTTATTGGGGAAAGCGGGGGACTACGAGCAGTACTTC. This sequence encodes CASSLLGKAGDYEQYF.

This clonotype has more than one count but fewer than ten. The chain links TRBV20-1 to TRBJ2-3; D is perhaps TRBD1 (5 bases). The CDR3 is 14 amino acids. Germline V lookup: CDR1 DFQATT, CDR2 SNEGSKA (reference sequence). V was shortened by 3 bases and J by 5 bases, with 15 bases between the two germline ends. CDR3 DNA sequence: TGCAGTGCTAGGAGGCCAGGGATGATAGATACGCAGTATTTT. Its translation: CSARRPGMIDTQYF.

This clonotype was observed many times. Here the CDR3 reads CASSLELNTEAFF. CDR3 in DNA: TGTGCCAGCAGCTTAGAGTTGAACACTGAAGCTTTCTTT. The rearrangement links TRBV7-2 to TRBJ1-1; D not resolved. This CDR3 comprises 13 residues. V shed 1 base and J shed 0 bases, with 3 bases lying between them. Germline loops: CDR1 SGHTA, CDR2 FQGNSA. Combining the CDR3 with reference TRBV7-2 and TRBJ1-1 gives the whole variable domain GAGVSQSPSNKVTEKGKDVELRCDPISGHTALYWYRQSLGQGLEFLIYFQGNSAPDKSGLPSDRFSAERTGGSVSTLTIQRTQQEDSAVYLCASSLELNTEAFFGQGTRLTVV.

CDR3 residues: CAIRTGWGSSREQYF. CDR3 in DNA: TGTGCCATCCGGACAGGTTGGGGGTCGTCTAGGGAGCAGTACTTC. The rearrangement uses TRBV10-3 and TRBJ2-7, with 7 bases lining up with TRBD1. V shed 8 bases and J 7 bases; nucleotides not matched to a gene: 17. Germline CDR1 and CDR2: ENHRY and SYGVKD. This CDR3 spans 15 amino acids.

This clonotype was picked up many times. This chain uses TRBV7-2 with TRBJ2-3; 11 nucleotides line up with TRBD2. Germline loops: CDR1 SGHTA, CDR2 FQGNSA. Germline trimming cut 0 bases from V and 0 bases from J; bases unmatched to any gene: 5. The CDR3 is 18 amino acids. Written as DNA, the CDR3 is TGTGCCAGCAGCTTAGCCGTCATAGCGGGGGGGAGCACAGATACGCAGTATTTT. Protein: CASSLAVIAGGSTDTQYF. The full variable domain, rest sourced from reference TRBV7-2 and TRBJ2-3, is GAGVSQSPSNKVTEKGKDVELRCDPISGHTALYWYRQSLGQGLEFLIYFQGNSAPDKSGLPSDRFSAERTGGSVSTLTIQRTQQEDSAVYLCASSLAVIAGGSTDTQYFGPGTRLTVL.

This rearrangement joins TRBV20-1 to TRBJ1-2, with 8 bases matching TRBD1. Germline CDR1 DFQATT, CDR2 SNEGSKA (reference sequence). V lost 3 bases, J lost 6 bases, and 12 bases stayed unmatched. There are 15 residues in the CDR3. The CDR3: CSARNWNTGGNGYTF. CDR3 nucleotides: TGCAGTGCTAGGAACTGGAACACAGGGGGGAATGGCTACACCTTC.

This clonotype was seen at least ten times. The chain has TRBV28 and TRBJ2-7; 7 bases agree with TRBD1. Germline loops: CDR1 MDHEN, CDR2 SYDVKM. The V and J ends lost 5 bases and 3 bases, in that order; junction bases with no gene match: 13. This CDR3 comprises 16 residues. Written as DNA, the CDR3 is TGTGCCAGCAGTCCCCCTTCCCCGACAGGGAACTACGAGCAGTACGTC. This encodes CASSPPSPTGNYEQYV.

The CDR3 here is CSARGLAGGLPSYEQYF. The CDR3 region has the DNA TGCAGTGCTAGGGGCCTAGCGGGGGGCCTCCCCTCCTACGAGCAGTACTTC. V and J are TRBV20-1 and TRBJ2-7, with 11 bases matching TRBD2. V lost 3 bases to trimming and J lost 0 bases; unmatched junction nucleotides: 10. The CDR3 runs 17 residues. Germline CDR1 is DFQATT and CDR2 is SNEGSKA (reference sequence).

This clonotype has just a few counts. This chain links TRBV6-2 or TRBV6-3 with TRBJ2-5; D may be TRBD2 (5 bases). From germline, CDR1 is MNHEY and CDR2 SVGEGT. Trimming shortened V by 1 base and J by 5 bases, and 17 bases separated the two germline ends. The CDR3 sequence is 16 residues long. The CDR3 DNA reads TGTGCCAGCAGTTACTTCCTCGGCGAGGGTTTTGAGACCCAGTACTTC. Amino acid sequence: CASSYFLGEGFETQYF.

The chain has TRBV4-1 and TRBJ1-1; 8 nucleotides line up with TRBD1. Germline V CDR1 and CDR2: MGHRA, YSYEKL. V shed 0 bases and J 10 bases; nucleotides not matched to a gene: 1. The CDR3 consists of 12 residues. CDR3 bases: TGCGCCAGCAGCCAAGATGGACAGGGAGCTTTCTTT. This encodes CASSQDGQGAFF.

This chain uses TRBV7-9 with TRBJ2-7; D possibly corresponds to TRBD1 (5 bases). The germline V gene has CDR1 SEHNR and CDR2 FQNEAQ (reference sequence). V lost 3 bases to trimming and J lost 8 bases, with 20 bases between them. The CDR3 has 15 amino acids. In DNA form, the CDR3 reads TGTGCCAGCAGCTTCTCCGCTCAGGGCGATTACAAGCAGTACTTC. The encoded protein is CASSFSAQGDYKQYF.

The chain links TRBV6-6 to TRBJ2-5; 9 bases map to TRBD1. Per germline, CDR1 MNHNY and CDR2 SVGAGI (reference sequence). Trimming cost V 5 bases and J 4 bases; bases outside gene matches: 8. The length of the CDR3 is 15 residues. Written as DNA, the CDR3 is TGTGCCAGCAGTCGCGGGGACAGGGAGATAGAGACCCAGTACTTC. Translated: CASSRGDREIETQYF.

The chain is built from TRBV5-6 and TRBJ2-1, with D perhaps matching TRBD1 or TRBD2 (5 bases each). Per germline, CDR1 SGHDT and CDR2 YYEEEE. Trimming stripped 4 bases from V and 9 bases from J, with 14 bases between. The CDR3 length is 13 residues. CDR3 loop: CASSLGTGTEQFF. In nucleotides, the CDR3 is TGTGCCAGCAGCCTCGGGACGGGCACTGAGCAGTTCTTC.

Of note for this clonotype: A much larger clone lies a single base off, so this may be a read error. This chain joins TRBV27 and TRBJ1-6; D might be TRBD1 (5 bases). The germline CDR1 and CDR2 sequences are MNHEY and SMNVEV (reference sequence). The CDR3 spans 14 residues. Here the CDR3 reads CVSSTGTVDSPLHF. The CDR3 coding sequence is TGTGTCAGCAGTACCGGGACGGTAGATTCACCCCTCCACTTT.

With regard to this clonotype: Possible read error: a much larger clone is one base away. V usage is TRBV12-3 or TRBV12-4 and J usage is TRBJ2-1; D gene ambiguous. There are 13 residues in the CDR3. The CDR3 region has the DNA TGTGCCAGCGCGATCTTATCCTGCAATGAGCAGTTCTTC. Translated: CASAILSCNEQFF.

The rearrangement links TRBV25-1 to TRBJ1-1; D perhaps matches TRBD1 (6 bases). CDR1 is MGHDK, CDR2 SYGVNS, per germline. The CDR3 spans 17 residues. The V and J ends lost 0 bases and 5 bases respectively, with 19 bases between them. The CDR3, as DNA: TGTGCCAGCAGTGAATATAATCCAGGAGGGGGTAGAACTGAAGCTTTCTTT. It translates to CASSEYNPGGGRTEAFF. The variable domain in full, completed from reference TRBV25-1 and TRBJ1-1, reads EADIYQTPRYLVIGTGKKITLECSQTMGHDKMYWYQQDPGMELHLIHYSYGVNSTEKGDLSSESTVSRIRTEHFPLTLESARPSHTSQYLCASSEYNPGGGRTEAFFGQGTRLTVV.

This clonotype was detected a few times. The chain employs TRBV7-8 and TRBJ2-5, with 7 bases lining up with TRBD1. This CDR3 region has 17 residues. The V gene's germline CDR1 is SGHVS and CDR2 FQNEAQ. The trim removed 5 bases at V and 5 bases at J, leaving 17 bases unmatched. The chain's CDR3 is CASSRQMDRWSGETQYF. The CDR3 nucleotides read TGTGCCAGCAGCCGGCAAATGGACAGGTGGAGTGGGGAGACCCAGTACTTC.

This clonotype was detected ten times or more. The chain combines TRBV7-8 with TRBJ2-7; TRBD2 aligns across 8 bases. Germline CDR1 SGHVS, CDR2 FQNEAQ. The CDR3 consists of 15 residues. Trimming at V came to 5 bases and at J to 4 bases, leaving 10 bases not matched to a gene. The DNA of the CDR3 is TGTGCCAGCAGCCCATTGGGACTAGGGGGGTACGAGCAGTACTTC. Residues: CASSPLGLGGYEQYF.

The gene calls are TRBV2 and TRBJ2-5; the match to TRBD2 covers 10 bases. V shed 6 bases, J shed 5 bases, and the junction held 6 bases outside the gene matches. Germline V gene sequence: CDR1 SNHLY, CDR2 FYNNEI. CDR3 length: 14 residues. The CDR3 DNA sequence: TGTGCCAGCAGGGAGCTAGCGGGGGAGGAGACCCAGTACTTC. This translates into CASRELAGEETQYF.

This clonotype was detected only a few times. The rearrangement joins TRBV5-1 to TRBJ2-2; no firm D call. CDR3 size: 15 residues. Trimming took off 1 base at V and 0 bases at J, with 7 bases between the two ends. The germline CDR1 and CDR2 sequences are SGHRS and YFSETQ. In DNA, the CDR3 is TGCGCCAGCAGCTTGACAAGAGCGAACACCGGGGAGCTGTTTTTT. Translated: CASSLTRANTGELFF.

This clonotype was counted many times. The rearrangement links TRBV12-3 or TRBV12-4 to TRBJ1-2; D unresolved. The germline V and J ends were trimmed by 7 bases and 2 bases, with 17 bases remaining between them. The CDR3 extends over 15 amino acids. Written as DNA, the CDR3 is TGTGCCAGCACGATTCCTGGAGCCCTAAACTATGGCTACACCTTC. Its protein is CASTIPGALNYGYTF.

The V call is TRBV2, the J call TRBJ2-1; tentative D call: TRBD1 (9 bases). This CDR3 contains 16 residues. Deletions cut 6 bases from V and 7 bases from J, with 22 bases between. CDR1 is SNHLY and CDR2 is FYNNEI in the germline V gene. This CDR3 is CASRGTRDRAGNEQFF. The CDR3 bases are TGTGCCAGCAGGGGGACTAGGGACAGGGCCGGGAATGAGCAGTTCTTC. The full variable domain, with the rest looked up from reference TRBV2 and TRBJ2-1, is EPEVTQTPSHQVTQMGQEVILRCVPISNHLYFYWYRQILGQKVEFLVSFYNNEISEKSEIFDDQFSVERPDGSNFTLKIRSTKLEDSAMYFCASRGTRDRAGNEQFFGPGTRLTVL.

This clonotype was counted at least ten times. The CDR3 nucleotides are TGTGCCAGCAGCAACCGGGACAGGGAGTCCGAGCAGTACTTC. The encoded protein is CASSNRDRESEQYF. The rearrangement joins TRBV7-2 to TRBJ2-7; 9 bases are a match to TRBD1. This CDR3 region has 14 residues. Trimming cost V 5 bases and J 6 bases; bases outside gene matches: 8. Germline V gene sequence: CDR1 SGHTA, CDR2 FQGNSA.

The chain is built from TRBV5-4 and TRBJ2-7, with a tentative D call TRBD1 (6 bases). Trimming stripped 2 bases from V and 6 bases from J, with 9 bases between. The CDR3 spans 12 residues. From germline, CDR1 is SGHNT and CDR2 YYREEE (reference sequence). CDR3 DNA sequence: TGTGCCAGCAGCTTAAAAGGGGGCGAGCAGTACGTC. Translating it yields CASSLKGGEQYV.

The sample holds a few counts of this clonotype. The chain recombines TRBV27 with TRBJ2-4; no reliable D call. This CDR3 is 13 amino acids long. Germline V gives CDR1 MNHEY, CDR2 SMNVEV (reference sequence). The V gene lost 6 bases and the J gene lost 0 bases, with 6 bases spanning the gap. The CDR3 DNA is TGTGCCAGCAGCTCGAGAGCCAAAAACATTCAGTACTTC. Translation: CASSSRAKNIQYF.

This clonotype has just a few counts. The rearrangement joins TRBV20-1 to TRBJ2-5; unclear D gene. The CDR3 sequence is 15 residues long. Trimming shortened V by 6 bases and J by 5 bases, and 22 bases separated the two germline ends. Germline-derived CDR1 and CDR2 are DFQATT and SNEGSKA (reference sequence). CDR3 DNA: TGCAGTGCCTGGTATGGCGTCTCAATTGTGGAGACCCAGTACTTC. Encoded protein: CSAWYGVSIVETQYF.